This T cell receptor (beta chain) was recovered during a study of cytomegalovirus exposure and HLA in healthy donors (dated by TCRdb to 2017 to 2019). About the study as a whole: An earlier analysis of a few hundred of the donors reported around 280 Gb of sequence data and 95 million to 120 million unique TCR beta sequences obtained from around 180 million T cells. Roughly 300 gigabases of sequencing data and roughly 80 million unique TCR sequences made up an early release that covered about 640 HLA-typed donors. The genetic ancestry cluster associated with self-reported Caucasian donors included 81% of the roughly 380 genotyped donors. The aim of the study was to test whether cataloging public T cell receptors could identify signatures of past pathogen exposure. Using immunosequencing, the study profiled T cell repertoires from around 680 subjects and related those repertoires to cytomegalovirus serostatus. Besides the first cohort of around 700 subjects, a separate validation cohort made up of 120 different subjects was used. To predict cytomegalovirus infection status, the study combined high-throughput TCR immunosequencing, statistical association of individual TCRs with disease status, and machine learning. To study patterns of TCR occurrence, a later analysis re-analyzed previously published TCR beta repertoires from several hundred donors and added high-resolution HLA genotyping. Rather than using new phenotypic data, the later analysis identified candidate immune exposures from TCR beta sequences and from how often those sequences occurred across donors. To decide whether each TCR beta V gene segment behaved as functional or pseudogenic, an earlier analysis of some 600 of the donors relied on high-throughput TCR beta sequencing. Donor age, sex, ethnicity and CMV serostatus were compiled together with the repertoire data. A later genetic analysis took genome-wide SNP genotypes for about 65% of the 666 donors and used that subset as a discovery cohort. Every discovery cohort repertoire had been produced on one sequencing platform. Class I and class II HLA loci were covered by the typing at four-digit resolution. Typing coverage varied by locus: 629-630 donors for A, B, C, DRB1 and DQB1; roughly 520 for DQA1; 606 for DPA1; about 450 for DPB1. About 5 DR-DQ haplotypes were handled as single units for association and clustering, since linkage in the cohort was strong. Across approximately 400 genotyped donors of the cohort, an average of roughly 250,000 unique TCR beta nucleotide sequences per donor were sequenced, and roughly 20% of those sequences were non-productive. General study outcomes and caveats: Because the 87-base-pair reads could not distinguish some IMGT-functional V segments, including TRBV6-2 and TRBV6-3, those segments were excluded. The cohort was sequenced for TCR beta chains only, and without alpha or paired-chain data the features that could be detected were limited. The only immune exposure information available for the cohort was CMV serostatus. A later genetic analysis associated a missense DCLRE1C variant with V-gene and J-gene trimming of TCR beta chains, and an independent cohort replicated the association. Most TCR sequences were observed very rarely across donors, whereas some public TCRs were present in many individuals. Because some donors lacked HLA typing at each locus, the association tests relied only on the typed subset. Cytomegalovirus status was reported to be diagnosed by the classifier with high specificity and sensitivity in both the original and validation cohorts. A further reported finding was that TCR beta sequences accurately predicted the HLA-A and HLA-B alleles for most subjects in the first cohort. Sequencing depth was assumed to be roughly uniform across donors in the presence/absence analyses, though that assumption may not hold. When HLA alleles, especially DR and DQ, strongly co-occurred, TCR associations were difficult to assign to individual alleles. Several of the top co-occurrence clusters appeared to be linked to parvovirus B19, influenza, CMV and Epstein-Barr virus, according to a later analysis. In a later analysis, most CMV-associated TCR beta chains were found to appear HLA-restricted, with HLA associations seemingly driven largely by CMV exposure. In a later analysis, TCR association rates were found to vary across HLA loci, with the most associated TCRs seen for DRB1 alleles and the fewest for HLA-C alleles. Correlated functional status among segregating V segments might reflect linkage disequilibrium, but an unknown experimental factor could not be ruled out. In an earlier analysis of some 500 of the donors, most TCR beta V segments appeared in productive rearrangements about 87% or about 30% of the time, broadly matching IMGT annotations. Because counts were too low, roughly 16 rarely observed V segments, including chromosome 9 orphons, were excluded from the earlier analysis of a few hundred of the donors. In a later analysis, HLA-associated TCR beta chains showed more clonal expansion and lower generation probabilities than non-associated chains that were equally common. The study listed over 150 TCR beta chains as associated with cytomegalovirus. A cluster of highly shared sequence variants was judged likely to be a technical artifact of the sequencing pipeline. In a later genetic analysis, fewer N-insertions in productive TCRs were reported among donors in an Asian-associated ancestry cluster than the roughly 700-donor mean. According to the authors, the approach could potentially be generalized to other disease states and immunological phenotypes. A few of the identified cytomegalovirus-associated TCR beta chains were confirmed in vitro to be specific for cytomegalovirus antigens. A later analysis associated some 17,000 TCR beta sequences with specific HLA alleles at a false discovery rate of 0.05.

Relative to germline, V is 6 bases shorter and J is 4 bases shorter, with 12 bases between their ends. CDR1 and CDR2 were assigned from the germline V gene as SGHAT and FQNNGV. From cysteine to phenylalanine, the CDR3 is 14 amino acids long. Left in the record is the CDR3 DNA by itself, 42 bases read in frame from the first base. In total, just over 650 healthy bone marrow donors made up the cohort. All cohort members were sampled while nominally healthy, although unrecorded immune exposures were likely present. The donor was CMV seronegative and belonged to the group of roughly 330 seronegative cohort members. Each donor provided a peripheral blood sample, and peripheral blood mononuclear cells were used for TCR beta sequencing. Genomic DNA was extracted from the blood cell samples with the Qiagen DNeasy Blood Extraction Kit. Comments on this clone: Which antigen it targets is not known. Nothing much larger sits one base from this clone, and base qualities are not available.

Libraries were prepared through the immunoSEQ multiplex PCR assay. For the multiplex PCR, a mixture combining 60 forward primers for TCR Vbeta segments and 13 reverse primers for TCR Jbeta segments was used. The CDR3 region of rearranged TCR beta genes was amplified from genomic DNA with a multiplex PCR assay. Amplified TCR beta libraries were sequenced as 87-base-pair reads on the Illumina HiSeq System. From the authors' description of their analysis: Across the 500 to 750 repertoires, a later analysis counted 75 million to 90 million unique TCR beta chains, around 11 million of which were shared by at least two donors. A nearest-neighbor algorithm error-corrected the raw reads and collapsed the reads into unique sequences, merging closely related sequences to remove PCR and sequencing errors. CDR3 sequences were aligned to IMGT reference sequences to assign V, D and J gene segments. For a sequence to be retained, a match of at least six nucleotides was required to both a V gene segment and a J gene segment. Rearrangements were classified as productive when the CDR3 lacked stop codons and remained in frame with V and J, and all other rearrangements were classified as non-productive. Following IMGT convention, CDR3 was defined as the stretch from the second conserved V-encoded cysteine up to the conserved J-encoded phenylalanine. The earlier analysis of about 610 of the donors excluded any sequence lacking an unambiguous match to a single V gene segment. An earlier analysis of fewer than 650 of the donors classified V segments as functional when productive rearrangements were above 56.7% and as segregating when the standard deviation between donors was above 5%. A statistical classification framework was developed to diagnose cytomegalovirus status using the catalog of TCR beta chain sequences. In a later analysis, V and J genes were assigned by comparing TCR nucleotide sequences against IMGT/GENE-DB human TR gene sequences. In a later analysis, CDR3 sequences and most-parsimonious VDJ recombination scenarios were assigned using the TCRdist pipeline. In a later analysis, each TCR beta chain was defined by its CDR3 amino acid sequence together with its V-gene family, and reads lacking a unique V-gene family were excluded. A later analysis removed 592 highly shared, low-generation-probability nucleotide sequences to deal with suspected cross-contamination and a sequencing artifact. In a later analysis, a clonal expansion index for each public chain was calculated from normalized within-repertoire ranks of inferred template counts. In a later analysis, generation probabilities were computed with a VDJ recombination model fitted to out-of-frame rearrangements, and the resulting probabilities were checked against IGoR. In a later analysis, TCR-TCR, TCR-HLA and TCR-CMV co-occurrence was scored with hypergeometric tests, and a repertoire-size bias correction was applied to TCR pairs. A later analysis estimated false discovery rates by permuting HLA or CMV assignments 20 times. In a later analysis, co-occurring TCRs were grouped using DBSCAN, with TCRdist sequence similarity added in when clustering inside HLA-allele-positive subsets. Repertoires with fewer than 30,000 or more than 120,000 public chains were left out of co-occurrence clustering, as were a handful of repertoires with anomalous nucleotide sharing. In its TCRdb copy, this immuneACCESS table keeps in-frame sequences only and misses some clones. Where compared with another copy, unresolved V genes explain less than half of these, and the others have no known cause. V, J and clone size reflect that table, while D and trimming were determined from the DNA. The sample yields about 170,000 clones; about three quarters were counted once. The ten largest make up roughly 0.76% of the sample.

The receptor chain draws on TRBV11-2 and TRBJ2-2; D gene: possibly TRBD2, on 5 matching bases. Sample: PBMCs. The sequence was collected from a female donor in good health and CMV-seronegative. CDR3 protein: CASSSSSSTGELFF. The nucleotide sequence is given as TGTGCCAGCAGTTCTAGCTCCAGCACCGGGGAGCTGTTTTTT.